This T cell receptor (beta chain) was obtained from a study of spatial heterogeneity in lung cancer. Study conclusions and caveats: Ubiquitous expanded TCR counts tracked ubiquitous nonsynonymous mutations; regional expanded TCR counts tracked regional nonsynonymous mutations. Within tumors, counts of expanded alpha and beta TCRs tracked tumor mutation counts.

Each TCR cDNA molecule bore a unique molecular identifier. TCRdb re-derived calls from the 5' RACE reads in MiXCR, one entry per CDR3 protein. The sample lists roughly 10,000 distinct CDR3 sequences, roughly 12% occurring once. Judged by abundance, this clonotype is medium-sized. What it binds is unknown. Time point meaning: sample taken at primary tumor resection. Samples came from approximately 65 TRACERx patients with untreated early-stage lung cancer. The CDR3 runs to 14 residues. The ends were cut back, 6 bases at V and 4 bases at J, with 15 bases in the middle. Germline CDR1 DFQATT, CDR2 SNEGSKA (reference sequence).

This receptor was identified in a male donor with early-stage non-small cell lung cancer. Sequenced here: lung tumor tissue, sampled at surgery. The chain has TRBV20-1 and TRBJ2-2; the D gene is possibly TRBD2 (5 bases). The CDR3 sequence is CSARLLAGTGELFF. CDR3 DNA: TGCAGTGCCCGTCTCCTAGCTGGCACCGGGGAGCTGTTTTTT.